This TCR beta chain was observed in a study of blood T cell repertoires in COVID-19. Study overall: The cDNA or gDNA used as material had been derived from T cells, B-cell-depleted T cells, or PBMCs.

Seattle researchers signed up patients amid active infection and tracked them longitudinally. CDR1 and CDR2 (germline): SNHLY, FYNNEI. The CDR3 is made up of 13 amino acids. The trim removed 6 bases at V and 3 bases at J, leaving 4 bases unmatched. TCRdb's copy holds only in-frame clones and misses some; the assay was immunoSEQ multiplex PCR. In the table there are roughly 350,000 clones, over 75% of which are singletons. V is TRBV2 and J is TRBJ2-7; 8 bases agree with TRBD1. The clonotype was recovered from a woman aged 25 to 39 with COVID-19, enrolled during active disease. The specimen was peripheral blood. The CDR3 here is CASSSGGGYEQYF. CDR3 coding DNA: TGTGCCAGCAGCTCAGGGGGCGGCTACGAGCAGTACTTC.